This is a list of T cell receptor beta chains from one sample in a study of T cell changes during pregnancy in multiple sclerosis. Profiled with immunoSEQ multiplex PCR; TCRdb holds only in-frame clones, not every one. The sample holds approximately 32,000 clones; approximately 92% are singletons and the top ten take more than 9%. The sequenced sample was CD8+ T cells from peripheral blood mononuclear cells, obtained in the second trimester of pregnancy. These receptor sequences come from a female donor with multiple sclerosis, enrolled in a pregnancy study. CDR3s include the opening cysteine and the closing phenylalanine or tryptophan. A D gene is named only where the DNA matches it firmly. For some rows the clone size is stated as once, few or many, or as a class when expanded; others skip it.

size | J | length | D | V | DNA | CDR3
. | TRBJ2-7 | 13 | . | TRBV7-5 | TGTGTCAGAAGCTACAGGAAAAACTACGAGCAGTACTTC | CVRSYRKNYEQYF
once | TRBJ1-1 | 14 | . | TRBV6-1 | TGTGCCAGCAGTGAAGGGAGAGGGAACACTGAAGCTTTCTTT | CASSEGRGNTEAFF
. | TRBJ1-5 | 16 | TRBD1 | TRBV15 | TGTGCCACCAGCAGAGTAGGGACAGGGGGCAATCAGCCCCAGCATTTT | CATSRVGTGGNQPQHF
. | TRBJ2-7 | 16 | TRBD1 | TRBV29-1 | TGCAGCGTTGTAGAATGGACAGGCCGTGTCTCCTACGAGCAGTACTTC | CSVVEWTGRVSYEQYF
. | TRBJ2-2 | 14 | . | TRBV6-4 | TGTGCCAGCAGTGACGGGACAAACACCGGGGAGCTGTTTTTT | CASSDGTNTGELFF
. | TRBJ2-7 | 13 | . | TRBV7-9 | TGTGCCAGCAGCTTAGGTACTGTTGACGAGCAGTACTTC | CASSLGTVDEQYF
. | TRBJ1-2 | 13 | . | TRBV27 | TGTGCCAGCAGTTTGGTTCGGGGGGCTGGCTACACCTTC | CASSLVRGAGYTF
. | TRBJ1-1 | 13 | . | TRBV6-4 | TGTGCCAGCAGTAGATCATATCAGACTGAAGCTTTCTTT | CASSRSYQTEAFF
. | TRBJ2-1 | 15 | . | TRBV4-1 | TGCGCCAGCAGGAGCGGGCCGAGCTCCTACAATGAGCAGTTCTTC | CASRSGPSSYNEQFF
. | TRBJ1-4 | 15 | . | TRBV11-2 | TGTGCCAGCAGCTTAGTGGAGGCCACTAATGAAAAACTGTTTTTT | CASSLVEATNEKLFF
. | TRBJ2-1 | 12 | . | TRBV18 | TGTGCCAGCTCACTCGACAGGAGTGAGCAGTTCTTC | CASSLDRSEQFF
. | TRBJ1-3 | 14 | . | TRBV6-5 | TGTGCCAGCAGTTACTCGATCTCGGGGGACACCATATATTTT | CASSYSISGDTIYF
. | TRBJ1-5 | 14 | . | TRBV9 | TGTGCCAGCAGCCCGGGGGGGGTGGCTCAGCCCCAGCATTTT | CASSPGGVAQPQHF
. | TRBJ1-6 | 14 | . | TRBV5-6 | TGTGCCAGCAGCTTGTGGTCCAGTTTATCACCCCTCCACTTT | CASSLWSSLSPLHF
few | TRBJ1-1 | 11 | . | TRBV28 | TGTGCCAGCACCTTTGGGGCAATTGCTTTCTTT | CASTFGAIAFF
few | TRBJ2-7 | 14 | TRBD2 | TRBV2 | TGTGCCACCCGGGGACTAGCGGGAGGGTACGAGCAGTACTTC | CATRGLAGGYEQYF
. | TRBJ1-6 | 17 | . | TRBV5-5 | TGTGCCAGCAGCTCGTACAGGGAGTTGTCGAGAAATTCACCCCTCCACTTT | CASSSYRELSRNSPLHF
once | TRBJ2-1 | 16 | . | TRBV6-5 | TGTGCCAGCAGTTACTCAGTTGCGGGGTCGTACAATGAGCAGTTCTTC | CASSYSVAGSYNEQFF
. | TRBJ2-6 | 18 | TRBD2 | TRBV7-9 | TGTGCCAGCAGCTTAGTGGGGGGGAACGGCTCTGGGGCCAACGTCCTGACTTTC | CASSLVGGNGSGANVLTF
. | TRBJ2-2 | 15 | TRBD1 | TRBV7-9 | TGTGCCAGCAGCCCCCCGGGACAGGGGTCCGGGGAGCTGTTTTTT | CASSPPGQGSGELFF
. | TRBJ1-4 | 15 | . | TRBV5-1 | TGCGCCAGCAGCTCAGGGGAGGGCCGTGGAGTAAAACTGTTTTTT | CASSSGEGRGVKLFF
. | TRBJ2-4 | 16 | . | TRBV4-1 | TGCGCCAGCAGCCAAGATTATCCCCGGGGACTTGACATTCAGTACTTC | CASSQDYPRGLDIQYF
. | TRBJ1-2 | 16 | TRBD1 | TRBV28 | TGTGCCAGCAGTTTCCCCCTCTTAGACAGGGGGCACGGCTACACCTTC | CASSFPLLDRGHGYTF
. | TRBJ1-2 | 15 | . | TRBV9 | TGTGCCAGCAGCACCAGAGGGGGTTTCAACTATGGCTACACCTTC | CASSTRGGFNYGYTF
. | TRBJ1-5 | 18 | . | TRBV19 | TGTGCCAGTAGTATGTTATTCGGGGGGGAACTGCCCAATCAGCCCCAGCATTTT | CASSMLFGGELPNQPQHF
. | TRBJ2-5 | 13 | . | TRBV7-9 | TGTGCCAGCAGCGATGGAACAGAAGAGACCCAGTACTTC | CASSDGTEETQYF
many | TRBJ2-7 | 16 | . | TRBV4-1 | TGCGCCAGCAGCCAAGCTGTCGGGAGAGCGGTTGACGAGCAGTACTTC | CASSQAVGRAVDEQYF